Presented here are 16 T cell receptor beta chains from one specimen sequenced in a study of control samples from healthy donors and cancer patients. Sequencing used immunoSEQ multiplex PCR; TCRdb keeps in-frame clones, though not all of them. The data hold 40,000 to 60,000 clones, with roughly 87% observed a single time. Sequencing input: PBMCs. These receptors were taken from a man aged 55 to 69 with head and neck cancer.

This chain joins TRBV12-2 and TRBJ2-4; the table's TRBD2 call for D was not verified on the DNA. TRBV12-2 is annotated as a pseudogene. This CDR3 region has 19 residues. The CDR3 spells CASRLDVGGPGKAKNIQYF. In nucleotides, the CDR3 is TGTGCAAGTCGCTTAGACGTGGGAGGGCCAGGAAAGGCCAAAAACATTCAGTACTTC.

This clone was detected only a few times. This sequence joins TRBV11-2 and TRBJ2-5; no firm D call. V was pared by 0 bases and J by 6 bases, with 8 bases between. Germline CDR1 reads SGHAT; CDR2 reads FQNNGV. This CDR3 has 13 residues. The DNA of the CDR3 is TGTGCCAGCAGCTTAGATACGGTCCAGACCCAGTACTTC. Translating gives CASSLDTVQTQYF.

The chain joins TRBV19 to TRBJ1-1; D gene unclear. The CDR3 is 13 amino acids. From germline, CDR1 is LNHDA and CDR2 SQIVND (reference sequence). V gave up 6 bases and J gave up 5 bases, with 13 bases separating them. CDR3 protein: CASSQLVGTEAFF. The CDR3, as DNA: TGTGCCAGTAGCCAGTTGGTTGGGACTGAAGCTTTCTTT.

The chain combines TRBV1 with TRBJ1-5. TRBV1 is a known pseudogene. The CDR3 totals 17 residues. CDR3: CTSSQVSGQKGGQPQHF. CDR3 nucleotide sequence: TGCACCAGCAGCCAAGTAAGCGGGCAAAAGGGCGGTCAGCCCCAGCATTTT.

This chain links TRBV19 with TRBJ1-6; possibly TRBD1 for D (5 bases). The V gene's germline CDR1 is LNHDA and CDR2 SQIVND (reference sequence). V shed 3 bases and J shed 10 bases, with 13 bases lying between them. The CDR3 contains 14 residues. The CDR3 reads CASSIGGVGSPLHF. The CDR3 bases are TGTGCCAGTAGTATTGGAGGGGTTGGCTCACCCCTCCACTTT.

J is TRBJ2-3 and V is TRBV3-1 (or the pseudogene TRBV3-2); no definite D call. The CDR3 runs 14 residues. The germline CDR1 and CDR2 sequences are LGHDT and YNNKEL (reference sequence). Trimming shortened V by 2 bases and J by 2 bases, and 8 bases separated the two germline ends. The CDR3, as DNA: TGTGCCAGCAGCCAACCTCTTGACACAGATACGCAGTATTTT. As protein: CASSQPLDTDTQYF.

This clone was seen a few times. This chain uses TRBV7-6 with TRBJ2-6; TRBD1 matches 7 bases. The germline gives CDR1 SGHVS, CDR2 FNYEAQ. V shed 5 bases and J 2 bases; nucleotides not matched to a gene: 15. The CDR3 is 19 amino acids. CDR3 DNA sequence: TGTGCCAGCAGCCTGGAAAGTCCTGACAGGGCCCCTGGGGCCAACGTCCTGACTTTC. It is translated as CASSLESPDRAPGANVLTF.

As for this clone: A read error may account for a junction end that differs from germline. V and J are TRBV28 and TRBJ1-2; 7 bases agree with TRBD1. Germline CDR1 reads MDHEN; CDR2 reads SYDVKM. CDR3 length equals 11 residues. The DNA of the CDR3 is TGTGCCAGCAGTTCTGACAGGGACCCACTCTTC. Protein: CASSSDRDPLF.

This chain uses TRBV5-5 with TRBJ1-4; no reliable D call. This CDR3 is 15 amino acids long. V lost 0 bases and J lost 8, with 14 bases in between. Germline V CDR1 and CDR2: SGHKS, YYEKEE (reference sequence). For the CDR3, the DNA is TGTGCCAGCAGCTTGGTGGGTGTGGGAGTCGAAAAACTGTTTTTT. The encoded protein is CASSLVGVGVEKLFF.

The V call is TRBV7-2, the J call TRBJ2-7; tentative D call: TRBD2 (6 bases). With 3 bases removed from V and 5 bases from J, the gap between germline ends came to 11 bases. Germline lookup yields CDR1 SGHTA and CDR2 FQGNSA. The CDR3 has 13 residues. The chain's CDR3 is CASSFGGADEQYF. CDR3 nucleotides: TGTGCCAGCAGCTTCGGAGGGGCCGACGAGCAGTACTTC.

The chain employs TRBV12-3 or TRBV12-4 and TRBJ2-7; D remains ambiguous. This CDR3 region has 12 residues. V lost 5 bases and J 2 bases, leaving 7 bases between the germline ends. CDR3 amino acids: CASSRDTYEQYF. The DNA of the CDR3 is TGTGCCAGCAGTCGTGACACCTACGAGCAGTACTTC.

The V call is TRBV3-1 (or the pseudogene TRBV3-2), the J call TRBJ2-3; D gene uncertain. Germline CDR1 and CDR2: LGHDT and YNNKEL (reference sequence). Trimming left V 1 base short and J 8 bases short, with 7 bases between. This CDR3 is 12 amino acids long. The chain's CDR3 is CASSQAGITQYF. CDR3 nucleotide sequence: TGTGCCAGCAGCCAAGCTGGAATTACGCAGTATTTT.

The J gene is TRBJ1-5, the V gene TRBV7-9; D is unresolved. Per germline, CDR1 SEHNR and CDR2 FQNEAQ (reference sequence). The CDR3 runs 15 residues. The V gene lost 1 base and the J gene lost 6 bases, with 13 bases spanning the gap. The CDR3 loop is CASSLGGRGFQPQHF. As DNA, the CDR3 is TGTGCCAGCAGCTTAGGAGGTCGTGGTTTTCAGCCCCAGCATTTT.

This rearrangement joins TRBV2 to TRBJ1-3; TRBD1 agrees at 7 bases. The V gene's germline CDR1 is SNHLY and CDR2 FYNNEI. V gave up 7 bases and J gave up 3 bases; unmatched junction bases: 9. CDR3 size: 15 residues. The CDR3 nucleotides read TGTGCCAGCACGTCCCAAGGGGGCAGTGGAAACACCATATATTTT. Translated, it gives CASTSQGGSGNTIYF.

The chain links TRBV30 to TRBJ2-2; TRBD1 aligns across 12 bases. V lost 1 base to trimming and J lost 8 bases; unmatched junction nucleotides: 8. Per germline, CDR1 GTSNPN and CDR2 SVGIG (reference sequence). The CDR3 runs 16 residues. The CDR3 loop is CAWSAGTGGSPGELFF. In DNA, the CDR3 is TGTGCCTGGAGTGCTGGGACAGGGGGCAGTCCGGGGGAGCTGTTTTTT.

The rearrangement uses TRBV28 and TRBJ1-2, with D maybe TRBD1 (6 bases). The CDR3 runs 11 residues. Germline loops: CDR1 MDHEN, CDR2 SYDVKM. Trimming cost V 6 bases and J 7 bases, with 9 bases left between them. For the CDR3, the DNA is TGTGCCAGCAGGGGGGCGCGTGGCTACACCTTC. Protein sequence: CASRGARGYTF.